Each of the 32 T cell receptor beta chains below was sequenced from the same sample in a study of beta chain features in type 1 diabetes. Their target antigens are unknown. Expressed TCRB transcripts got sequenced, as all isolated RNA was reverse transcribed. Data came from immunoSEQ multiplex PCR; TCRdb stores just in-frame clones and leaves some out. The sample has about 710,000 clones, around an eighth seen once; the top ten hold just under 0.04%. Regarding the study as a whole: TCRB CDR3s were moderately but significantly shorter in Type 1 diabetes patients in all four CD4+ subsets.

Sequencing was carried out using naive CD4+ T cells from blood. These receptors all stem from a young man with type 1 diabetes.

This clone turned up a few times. Written as DNA, the CDR3 is TGCGCCAGCAGCCAAGAAAGGTGGGGAGGCACAGATACGCAGTATTTT. It codes for CASSQERWGGTDTQYF. This rearrangement joins TRBV4-3 to TRBJ2-3, with D possibly TRBD2 on 5 matching bases. The CDR3 is 16 amino acids. Trimming stripped 0 bases from V and 1 base from J, with 11 bases between. Germline CDR1 is LGHNA and CDR2 is YSLEER.

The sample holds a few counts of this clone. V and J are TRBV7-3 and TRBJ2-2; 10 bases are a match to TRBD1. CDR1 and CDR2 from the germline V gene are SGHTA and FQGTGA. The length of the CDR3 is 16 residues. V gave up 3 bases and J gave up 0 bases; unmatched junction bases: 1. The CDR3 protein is CASSFGTGANTGELFF. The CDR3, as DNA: TGTGCCAGCAGCTTCGGGACAGGGGCGAACACCGGGGAGCTGTTTTTT. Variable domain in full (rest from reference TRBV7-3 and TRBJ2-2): GAGVSQTPSNKVTEKGKYVELRCDPISGHTALYWYRQSLGQGPEFLIYFQGTGAADDSGLPNDRFFAVRPEGSVSTLKIQRTERGDSAVYLCASSFGTGANTGELFFGEGSRLTVL.

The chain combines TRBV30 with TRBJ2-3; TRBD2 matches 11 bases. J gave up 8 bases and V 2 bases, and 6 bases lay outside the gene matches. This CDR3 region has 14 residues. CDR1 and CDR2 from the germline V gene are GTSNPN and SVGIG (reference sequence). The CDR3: CAWSPLAGGSTQYF. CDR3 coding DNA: TGTGCCTGGAGTCCTCTAGCGGGGGGAAGTACGCAGTATTTT.

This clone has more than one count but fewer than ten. The CDR3 protein is CAWSVYGGAPARYEQYF. CDR3 bases: TGTGCCTGGAGTGTATACGGGGGGGCCCCCGCTAGATACGAGCAGTACTTC. The V and J genes are TRBV30 and TRBJ2-7, with TRBD2 matching over 8 bases. CDR1 is GTSNPN, CDR2 SVGIG, per germline (reference sequence). This CDR3 has 17 amino acids. V gave up 0 bases and J gave up 4 bases; unmatched junction bases: 14.

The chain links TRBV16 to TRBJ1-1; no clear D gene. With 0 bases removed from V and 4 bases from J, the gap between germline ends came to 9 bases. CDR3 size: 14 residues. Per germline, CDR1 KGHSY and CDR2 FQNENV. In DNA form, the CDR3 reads TGTGCCAGCAGCCAATCCGGGGTGGGCACTGAAGCTTTCTTT. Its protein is CASSQSGVGTEAFF.

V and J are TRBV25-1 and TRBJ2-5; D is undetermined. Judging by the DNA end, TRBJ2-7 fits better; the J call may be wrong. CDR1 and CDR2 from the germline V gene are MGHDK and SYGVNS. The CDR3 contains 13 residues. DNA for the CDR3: TGTGCCAGCAGTGAATTGGAGCCCTACGAGCAGTACTTC. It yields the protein CASSELEPYEQYF.

The CDR3 nucleotides read TGTGCCAGCAGCCAACAAACAGGGGGTGATTGGCCCCAGCATTTT. Residues: CASSQQTGGDWPQHF. The chain is built from TRBV4-2 and TRBJ1-5, with 8 positions matching TRBD1. This CDR3 is built from 15 residues. The V segment lost 2 bases and the J segment 9 bases; nucleotides outside the gene matches: 9. Looked up from germline, CDR1 is LGHNA and CDR2 is YNFKEQ.

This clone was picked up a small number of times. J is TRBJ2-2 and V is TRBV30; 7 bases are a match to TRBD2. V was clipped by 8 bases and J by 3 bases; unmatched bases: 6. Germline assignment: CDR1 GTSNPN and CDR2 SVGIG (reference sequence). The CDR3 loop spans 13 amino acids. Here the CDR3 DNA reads TGTGCCCGGGGGAGGGTGGACACCGGGGAGCTGTTTTTT. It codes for CARGRVDTGELFF.

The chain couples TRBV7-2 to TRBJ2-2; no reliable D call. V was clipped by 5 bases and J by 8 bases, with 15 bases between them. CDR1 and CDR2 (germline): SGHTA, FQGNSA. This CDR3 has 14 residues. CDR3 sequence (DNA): TGTGCCAGCAGCCCGCTCAGTCCGAAGGGGGAGCTGTTTTTT. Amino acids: CASSPLSPKGELFF.

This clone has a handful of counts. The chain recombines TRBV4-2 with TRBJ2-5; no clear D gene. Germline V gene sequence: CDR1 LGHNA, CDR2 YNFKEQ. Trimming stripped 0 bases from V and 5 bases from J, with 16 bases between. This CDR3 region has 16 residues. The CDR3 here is CASSQDRRGNAETQYF. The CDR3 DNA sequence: TGTGCCAGCAGCCAAGATAGGCGCGGAAATGCGGAGACCCAGTACTTC.

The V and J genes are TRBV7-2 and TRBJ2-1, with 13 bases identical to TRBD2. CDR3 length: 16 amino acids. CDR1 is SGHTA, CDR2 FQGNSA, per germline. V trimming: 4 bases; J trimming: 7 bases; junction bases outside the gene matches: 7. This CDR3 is CASSSRLAGGPNEQFF. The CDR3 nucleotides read TGTGCCAGCAGCTCGCGACTAGCGGGGGGCCCAAATGAGCAGTTCTTC.

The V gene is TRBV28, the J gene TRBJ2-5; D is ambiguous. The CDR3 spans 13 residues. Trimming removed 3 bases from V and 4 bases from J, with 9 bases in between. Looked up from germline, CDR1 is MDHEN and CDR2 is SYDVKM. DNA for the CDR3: TGTGCCAGCAGTTTCAGCTGGGGAGAGACCCAGTACTTC. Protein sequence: CASSFSWGETQYF.

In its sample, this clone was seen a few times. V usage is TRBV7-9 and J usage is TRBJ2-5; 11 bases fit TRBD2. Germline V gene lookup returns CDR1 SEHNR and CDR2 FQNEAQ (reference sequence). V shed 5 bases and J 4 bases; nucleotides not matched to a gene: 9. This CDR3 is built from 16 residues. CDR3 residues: CASSHSGRALRETQYF. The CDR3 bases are TGTGCCAGCAGCCATAGCGGGAGGGCGTTGAGAGAGACCCAGTACTTC.

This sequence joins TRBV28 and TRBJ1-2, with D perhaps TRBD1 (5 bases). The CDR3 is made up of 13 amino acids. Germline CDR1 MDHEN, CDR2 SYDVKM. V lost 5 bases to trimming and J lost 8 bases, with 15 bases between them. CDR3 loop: CASSGKGLYGYTF. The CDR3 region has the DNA TGTGCCAGCAGTGGTAAGGGGCTATACGGCTACACCTTC.

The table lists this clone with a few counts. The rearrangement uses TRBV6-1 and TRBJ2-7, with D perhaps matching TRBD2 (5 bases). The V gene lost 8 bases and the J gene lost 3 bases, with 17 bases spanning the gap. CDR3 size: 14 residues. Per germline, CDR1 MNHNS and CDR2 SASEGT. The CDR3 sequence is CASRPTPGVYEQYF. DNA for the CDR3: TGTGCCAGCCGCCCTACCCCCGGGGTCTACGAGCAGTACTTC.

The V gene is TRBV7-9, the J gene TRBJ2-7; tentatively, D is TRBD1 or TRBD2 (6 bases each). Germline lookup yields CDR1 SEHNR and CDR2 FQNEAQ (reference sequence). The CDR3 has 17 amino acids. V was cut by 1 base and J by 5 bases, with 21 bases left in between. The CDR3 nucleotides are TGTGCCAGCAGCTTAGAGGGGAAAGTCAGGGGAGGCAACGAGCAGTACTTC. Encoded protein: CASSLEGKVRGGNEQYF.

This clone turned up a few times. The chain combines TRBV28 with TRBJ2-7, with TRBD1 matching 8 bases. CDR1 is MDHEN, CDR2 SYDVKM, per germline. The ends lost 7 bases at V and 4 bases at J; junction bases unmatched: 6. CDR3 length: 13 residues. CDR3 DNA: TGTGCCAGCACCGGACAGGGACTTTACGAGCAGTACTTC. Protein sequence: CASTGQGLYEQYF.

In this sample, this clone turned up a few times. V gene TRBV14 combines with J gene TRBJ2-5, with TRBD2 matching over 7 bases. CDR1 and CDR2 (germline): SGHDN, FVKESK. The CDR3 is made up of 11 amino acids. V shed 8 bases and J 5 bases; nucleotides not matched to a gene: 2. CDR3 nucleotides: TGTGCCAGCGGGGAGGGGGAGACCCAGTACTTC. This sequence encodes CASGEGETQYF.

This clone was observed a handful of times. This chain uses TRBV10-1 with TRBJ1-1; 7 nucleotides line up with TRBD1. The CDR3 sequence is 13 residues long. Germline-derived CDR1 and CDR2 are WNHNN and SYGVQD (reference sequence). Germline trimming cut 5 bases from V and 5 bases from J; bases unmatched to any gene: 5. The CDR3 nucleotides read TGCGCCAGCAGTCCAGGGGGTGTGACTGAAGCTTTCTTT. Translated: CASSPGGVTEAFF.

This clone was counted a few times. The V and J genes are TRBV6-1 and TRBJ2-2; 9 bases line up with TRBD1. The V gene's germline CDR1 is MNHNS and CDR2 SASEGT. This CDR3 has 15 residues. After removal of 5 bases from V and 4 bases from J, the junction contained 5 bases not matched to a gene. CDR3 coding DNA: TGTGCCAGCAGTTTTGACAGGGGGAGCACCGGGGAGCTGTTTTTT. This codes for CASSFDRGSTGELFF.

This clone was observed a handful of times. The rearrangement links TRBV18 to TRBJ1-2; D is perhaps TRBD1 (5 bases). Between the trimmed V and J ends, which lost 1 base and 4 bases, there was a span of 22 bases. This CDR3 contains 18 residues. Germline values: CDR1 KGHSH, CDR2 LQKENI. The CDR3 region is CASSPQSEQALSGYGYTF. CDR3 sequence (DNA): TGTGCCAGCTCACCACAGTCGGAACAGGCCCTATCTGGCTATGGCTACACCTTC. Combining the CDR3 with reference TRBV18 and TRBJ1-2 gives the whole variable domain NAGVMQNPRHLVRRRGQEARLRCSPMKGHSHVYWYRQLPEEGLKFMVYLQKENIIDESGMPKERFSAEFPKEGPSILRIQQVVRGDSAAYFCASSPQSEQALSGYGYTFGSGTRLTVV.

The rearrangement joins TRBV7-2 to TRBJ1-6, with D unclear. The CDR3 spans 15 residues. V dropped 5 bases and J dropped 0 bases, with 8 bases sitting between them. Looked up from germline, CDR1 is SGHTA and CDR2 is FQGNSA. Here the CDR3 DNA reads TGTGCCAGCAGCGATCGGAGCTCCTATAATTCACCCCTCCACTTT. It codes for CASSDRSSYNSPLHF. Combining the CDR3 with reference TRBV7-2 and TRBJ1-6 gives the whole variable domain GAGVSQSPSNKVTEKGKDVELRCDPISGHTALYWYRQSLGQGLEFLIYFQGNSAPDKSGLPSDRFSAERTGGSVSTLTIQRTQQEDSAVYLCASSDRSSYNSPLHFGNGTRLTVT.

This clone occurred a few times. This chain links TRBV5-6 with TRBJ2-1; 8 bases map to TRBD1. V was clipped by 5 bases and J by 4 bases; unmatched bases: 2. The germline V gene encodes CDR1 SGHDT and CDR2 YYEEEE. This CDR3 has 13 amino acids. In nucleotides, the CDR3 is TGTGCCAGCAGAGGACAGGGTTACAATGAGCAGTTCTTC. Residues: CASRGQGYNEQFF.

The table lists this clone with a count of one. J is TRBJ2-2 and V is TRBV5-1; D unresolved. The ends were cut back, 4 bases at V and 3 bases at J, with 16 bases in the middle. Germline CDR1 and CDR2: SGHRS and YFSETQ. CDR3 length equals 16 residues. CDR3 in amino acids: CASSLNAGSYTGELFF. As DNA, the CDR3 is TGCGCCAGCAGCCTCAATGCCGGGTCCTACACCGGGGAGCTGTTTTTT.

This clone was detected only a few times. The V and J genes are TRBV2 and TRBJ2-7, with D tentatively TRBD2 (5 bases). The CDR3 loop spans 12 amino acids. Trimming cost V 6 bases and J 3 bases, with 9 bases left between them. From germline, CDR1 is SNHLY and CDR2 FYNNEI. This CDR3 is CASRNRGYEQYF. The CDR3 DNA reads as TGTGCCAGCAGGAACCGGGGCTACGAGCAGTACTTC.

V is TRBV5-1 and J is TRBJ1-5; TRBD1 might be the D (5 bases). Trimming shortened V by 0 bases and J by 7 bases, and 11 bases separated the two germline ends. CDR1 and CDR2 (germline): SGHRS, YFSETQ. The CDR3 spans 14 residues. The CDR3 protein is CASSLVSGSQPQHF. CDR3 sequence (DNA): TGCGCCAGCAGCTTGGTTTCAGGGAGCCAGCCCCAGCATTTT.

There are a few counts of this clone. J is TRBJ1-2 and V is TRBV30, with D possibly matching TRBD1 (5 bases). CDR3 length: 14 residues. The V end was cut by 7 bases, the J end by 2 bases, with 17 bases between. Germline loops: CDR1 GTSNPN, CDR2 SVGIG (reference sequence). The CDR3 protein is CASLGRGPNYGYTF. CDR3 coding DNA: TGTGCCTCGCTAGGGAGGGGACCGAACTATGGCTACACCTTC.

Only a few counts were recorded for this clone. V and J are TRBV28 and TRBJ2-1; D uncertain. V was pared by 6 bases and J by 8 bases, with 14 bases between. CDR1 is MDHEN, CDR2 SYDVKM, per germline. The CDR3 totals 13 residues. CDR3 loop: CASSPPNGHEQFF. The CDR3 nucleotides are TGTGCCAGCAGCCCTCCGAACGGGCATGAGCAGTTCTTC.

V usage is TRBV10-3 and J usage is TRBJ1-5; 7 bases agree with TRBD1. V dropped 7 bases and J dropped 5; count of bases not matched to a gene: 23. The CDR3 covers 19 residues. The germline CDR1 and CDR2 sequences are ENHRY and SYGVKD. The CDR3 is CAINPGQIGPNYHYQPQHF. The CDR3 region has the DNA TGTGCCATCAACCCGGGACAGATTGGTCCCAACTACCACTATCAGCCCCAGCATTTT.

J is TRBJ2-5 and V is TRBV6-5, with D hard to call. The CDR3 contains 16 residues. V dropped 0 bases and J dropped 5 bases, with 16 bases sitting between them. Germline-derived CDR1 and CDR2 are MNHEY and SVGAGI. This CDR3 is CASSYSNLPSLETQYF. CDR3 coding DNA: TGTGCCAGCAGTTACTCGAATCTCCCTAGTTTGGAGACCCAGTACTTC.

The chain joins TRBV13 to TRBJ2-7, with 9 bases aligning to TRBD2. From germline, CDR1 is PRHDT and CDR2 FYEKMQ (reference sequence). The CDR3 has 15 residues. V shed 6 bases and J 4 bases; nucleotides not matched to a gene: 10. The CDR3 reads CASSYAGSGGYEQYF. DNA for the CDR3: TGTGCCAGCAGTTATGCCGGGAGCGGGGGGTACGAGCAGTACTTC.

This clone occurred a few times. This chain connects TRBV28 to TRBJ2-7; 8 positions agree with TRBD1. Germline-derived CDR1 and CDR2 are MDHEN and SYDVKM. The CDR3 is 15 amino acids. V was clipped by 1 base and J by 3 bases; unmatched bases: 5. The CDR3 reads CASSLSPGQVYEQYF. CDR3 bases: TGTGCCAGCAGTTTATCCCCGGGACAGGTCTACGAGCAGTACTTC.